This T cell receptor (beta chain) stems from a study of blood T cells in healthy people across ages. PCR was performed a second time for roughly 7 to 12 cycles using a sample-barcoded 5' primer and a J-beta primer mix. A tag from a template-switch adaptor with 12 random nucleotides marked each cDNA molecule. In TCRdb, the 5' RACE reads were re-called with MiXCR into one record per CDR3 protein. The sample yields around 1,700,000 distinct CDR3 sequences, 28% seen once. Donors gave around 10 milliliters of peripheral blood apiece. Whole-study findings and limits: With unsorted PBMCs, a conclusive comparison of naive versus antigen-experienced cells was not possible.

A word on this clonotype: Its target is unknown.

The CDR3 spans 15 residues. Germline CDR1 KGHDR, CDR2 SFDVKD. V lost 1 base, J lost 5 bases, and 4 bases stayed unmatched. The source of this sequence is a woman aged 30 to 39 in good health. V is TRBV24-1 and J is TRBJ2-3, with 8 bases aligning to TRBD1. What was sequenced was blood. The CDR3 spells CATSDFRGRGDTQYF. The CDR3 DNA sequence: TGTGCCACCAGTGATTTCAGGGGGCGCGGAGATACGCAGTATTTT.